Detailed here is one TCR beta chain. Germline loops: CDR1 GTSNPN, CDR2 SVGIG (reference sequence). The CDR3 runs to 14 residues. Trimming took off 4 bases at V and 0 bases at J, with 11 bases between the two ends. Per the study methods: It was from reference gene primer amplification that nucleated cell counts were estimated. TCRdb's copy holds only in-frame clones and misses some; the assay was immunoSEQ multiplex PCR. V and J calls and clone size are given by that table; D and trimming were obtained from the DNA. In the table there are under 200,000 clones, around 87% of which are singletons. Seattle patients were enrolled during active infection and followed longitudinally. The sample is drawn from a study of blood T cell repertoires in COVID-19. Turning to the study itself: The United States, Italy and Spain were the sources of the acute and convalescent COVID-19 samples. Sample material is recorded as cDNA or gDNA derived from T cells, B-cell-depleted T cells, or PBMCs.

The sequence derives from a man aged 55 to 70 with COVID-19, enrolled during active disease. J is TRBJ2-3 and V is TRBV30; D is unresolved. The sequenced sample consisted of peripheral blood. CDR3 sequence (DNA): TGTGCCTGGACCCGCAGAAAAAGCACAGATACGCAGTATTTT. Translating gives CAWTRRKSTDTQYF.